These 12 T cell receptor beta chains share one sample of origin, sequenced in a study of cytotoxic CD8 clonotypes in ibrutinib-treated CLL. The table came from immunoSEQ multiplex PCR; TCRdb's copy has only in-frame clones and leaves some out. The sample has some 150,000 clones; around 82% are singletons. Material: PBMCs, obtained after 36 months of ibrutinib treatment. Source of these receptors: a human donor with chronic lymphocytic leukemia.

The chain combines TRBV5-8 with TRBJ1-2, with 7 bases identical to TRBD1. Germline CDR1 and CDR2: SGHTS and YDEGEE. V dropped 3 bases and J dropped 2; count of bases not matched to a gene: 4. CDR3 length equals 14 residues. CDR3 bases: TGTGCCAGCAGCTATATGGACAGGAACTATGGCTACACCTTC. Translation: CASSYMDRNYGYTF.

The V and J genes are TRBV6-5 and TRBJ2-7; D possibly corresponds to TRBD1 (6 bases). V was cut by 2 bases and J by 4 bases, with 15 bases left in between. Germline CDR1 is MNHEY and CDR2 is SVGAGI. The CDR3 consists of 15 residues. CDR3 sequence reads: CASSYIRTGKYEQYF. The CDR3 nucleotides read TGTGCCAGCAGTTACATCCGAACAGGGAAATACGAGCAGTACTTC.

The genes are TRBV30 and TRBJ2-1; TRBD1 agrees at 9 bases. The CDR3 length is 14 residues. V lost 5 bases and J lost 3; bases outside the gene matches: 5. Germline CDR1 and CDR2: GTSNPN and SVGIG (reference sequence). CDR3 DNA sequence: TGTGCCTGGGCAAGGGACAGGGTCTACAATGAGCAGTTCTTC. It yields the protein CAWARDRVYNEQFF.

This clone is large in the sample. The CDR3 DNA follows: TGTGCCAGCAGCTTGGATGGGGGAACCTACGAGCAGTACTTC. Translating it yields CASSLDGGTYEQYF. The rearrangement links TRBV7-9 to TRBJ2-7, with D perhaps assigned TRBD1 or TRBD2 (5 bases each). V shed 3 bases and J shed 2 bases, with 11 bases lying between them. The V gene's germline CDR1 is SEHNR and CDR2 FQNEAQ (reference sequence). CDR3 length equals 14 residues.

The V and J genes are TRBV2 and TRBJ1-6; unclear D gene. V lost 6 bases and J 1 base, leaving 13 bases between the germline ends. Germline V gene data show CDR1 as SNHLY and CDR2 as FYNNEI. This CDR3 spans 16 amino acids. Here the CDR3 reads CASRAGRRSYNSPLHF. In DNA form, the CDR3 reads TGTGCCAGCAGAGCGGGTCGTAGGTCCTATAATTCACCCCTCCACTTT. Looking up the rest from reference TRBV2 and TRBJ1-6 gives the full variable domain: EPEVTQTPSHQVTQMGQEVILRCVPISNHLYFYWYRQILGQKVEFLVSFYNNEISEKSEIFDDQFSVERPDGSNFTLKIRSTKLEDSAMYFCASRAGRRSYNSPLHFGNGTRLTVT.

This sequence joins TRBV19 and TRBJ2-7; 7 bases map to TRBD2. The germline gives CDR1 LNHDA, CDR2 SQIVND (reference sequence). V dropped 3 bases and J dropped 3; count of bases not matched to a gene: 8. The CDR3 consists of 15 residues. The CDR3 loop is CASSMSSGRNYEQYF. In nucleotides, the CDR3 is TGTGCCAGTAGTATGAGTAGCGGGCGAAACTACGAGCAGTACTTC.

V and J are TRBV28 and TRBJ1-4, with a tentative D call TRBD1 (6 bases). The CDR3 extends over 13 amino acids. The V end lost 8 bases, the J end lost 4 bases, and 11 bases lay between the germline ends. Germline CDR1 MDHEN, CDR2 SYDVKM. This chain's CDR3 is CASWTDGNEKLFF. The CDR3 DNA reads TGTGCCAGCTGGACAGATGGTAATGAAAAACTGTTTTTT.

The rearrangement links TRBV14 to TRBJ2-2; D gene ambiguous. Germline values: CDR1 SGHDN, CDR2 FVKESK. Trimming pared 0 bases from V and 7 bases from J, leaving 9 bases between. This CDR3 has 14 amino acids. The CDR3: CASSQDWAVGELFF. CDR3 sequence (DNA): TGTGCCAGCAGCCAAGATTGGGCCGTCGGGGAGCTGTTTTTT. Together with reference TRBV14 and TRBJ2-2, the CDR3 gives the full variable domain: EAGVTQFPSHSVIEKGQTVTLRCDPISGHDNLYWYRRVMGKEIKFLLHFVKESKQDESGMPNNRFLAERTGGTYSTLKVQPAELEDSGVYFCASSQDWAVGELFFGEGSRLTVL.

A few counts support this clone. The chain is built from TRBV30 and TRBJ1-5; no clear D gene. V was shortened by 2 bases and J by 3 bases, with 8 bases between the two germline ends. The CDR3 covers 13 residues. Germline-derived CDR1 and CDR2 are GTSNPN and SVGIG (reference sequence). Here the CDR3 DNA reads TGTGCCTGGAGTCAGCAGGACAATCAGCCCCAGCATTTT. Translation: CAWSQQDNQPQHF.

This rearrangement joins TRBV4-2 to TRBJ1-2; TRBD1 matches 8 bases. CDR1 LGHNA and CDR2 YNFKEQ come from the germline V gene. The CDR3 sequence is 17 residues long. Unmatched junction bases numbered 6, after V lost 0 bases and J lost 0 bases. The CDR3 bases are TGTGCCAGCAGCCAAGATGGGACAGGTGGGGCTAACTATGGCTACACCTTC. Protein sequence: CASSQDGTGGANYGYTF.

This CDR3 is CAWKLGAGQPQHF. The CDR3 DNA reads as TGTGCCTGGAAACTCGGGGCGGGTCAGCCCCAGCATTTT. The chain links TRBV30 to TRBJ1-5, with D possibly TRBD1 on 5 matching bases. CDR3 size: 13 residues. Germline assignment: CDR1 GTSNPN and CDR2 SVGIG (reference sequence). Trimming stripped 4 bases from V and 6 bases from J, with 13 bases between.

This clone appeared a single time. V gene TRBV15 combines with J gene TRBJ2-1; D gene unclear. V gave up 0 bases and J gave up 8 bases, with 8 bases separating them. The CDR3 has 13 residues. Germline CDR1 and CDR2: LNHNV and YYDKDF (reference sequence). CDR3 amino acids: CATSRDRLDEQFF. DNA for the CDR3: TGTGCCACCAGCAGAGATCGATTGGATGAGCAGTTCTTC.